Each of the 24 T cell receptor beta chains below was sequenced from the same sample in a study of CD8+ T cells in alopecia areata. RNA extraction and reverse transcription yielded cDNA as sequencing template. Sequencing used immunoSEQ multiplex PCR; TCRdb keeps in-frame clones, though not all of them. The data show approximately 150,000 clones, with about three fifths seen just once and 4.8% held by the top ten. The sequencing input was CD4+ T cells sorted from blood. These TCRs come from a human donor in good health.

V usage is TRBV7-9 and J usage is TRBJ2-7; 9 bases are a match to TRBD2. Per germline, CDR1 SEHNR and CDR2 FQNEAQ (reference sequence). V shed 1 base, J shed 4 bases, and the junction held 5 bases outside the gene matches. CDR3 length: 15 residues. The CDR3 sequence is CASSLVSGRLYEQYF. DNA for the CDR3: TGTGCCAGCAGCTTAGTTAGCGGGAGACTTTACGAGCAGTACTTC. The full variable domain, with the rest looked up from reference TRBV7-9 and TRBJ2-7, is DTGVSQNPRHKITKRGQNVTFRCDPISEHNRLYWYRQTLGQGPEFLTYFQNEAQLEKSRLLSDRFSAERPKGSFSTLEIQRTEQGDSAMYLCASSLVSGRLYEQYFGPGTRLTVT.

This clone is a singleton in its sample. This chain joins TRBV11-2 and TRBJ1-2; TRBD1 agrees at 8 bases. Germline lookup yields CDR1 SGHAT and CDR2 FQNNGV. This CDR3 has 12 residues. V trimming: 4 bases; J trimming: 7 bases; junction bases outside the gene matches: 2. In DNA form, the CDR3 reads TGTGCCAGCAGCTCCGACAGGGGTGGCTACACCTTC. This encodes CASSSDRGGYTF.

The chain carries TRBV2 and TRBJ2-7, with 8 bases aligning to TRBD1. The CDR3 extends over 13 amino acids. Trimming took 3 bases from V and 6 from J; bases not matched to a gene: 4. Looked up from germline, CDR1 is SNHLY and CDR2 is FYNNEI. In DNA, the CDR3 is TGTGCCAGCAGTGACAGGGGGCCGGGCGAGCAGTACTTC. This codes for CASSDRGPGEQYF.

This clone occurred a few times. The rearrangement joins TRBV29-1 to TRBJ2-7; 11 nucleotides line up with TRBD2. The CDR3 contains 14 residues. V was clipped by 6 bases and J by 0 bases; unmatched bases: 4. CDR1 is SQVTM, CDR2 ANQGSEA, per germline. The CDR3 protein is CSVLAGGPSYEQYF. As DNA, the CDR3 is TGCAGCGTCTTAGCGGGAGGGCCCTCCTACGAGCAGTACTTC.

A remark on this clone: A junction end diverges from the germline sequence, so it may reflect a read error. This chain links TRBV25-1 with TRBJ2-5, with 9 bases matching TRBD1. The CDR3 sequence is 14 residues long. Germline V gene lookup returns CDR1 MGHDK and CDR2 SYGVNS. CDR3 sequence reads: CASSEFLSTGGIHF. CDR3 DNA: TGTGCCAGCAGTGAATTTTTATCGACAGGGGGGATTCACTTC.

The chain employs TRBV29-1 and TRBJ1-2, with TRBD1 matching over 8 bases. The CDR3 is 13 residues long. The germline V gene has CDR1 SQVTM and CDR2 ANQGSEA. With 4 bases clipped from V and 4 bases from J, the junction kept 5 bases outside the gene matches. CDR3 sequence: CSVVDRDTYGYTF. The CDR3 DNA reads as TGCAGCGTTGTGGACAGGGATACCTATGGCTACACCTTC.

This chain links TRBV5-1 with TRBJ2-3, with D tentatively TRBD1 or TRBD2 (6 bases each). The CDR3 is 14 amino acids. Trimming removed 6 bases from V and 1 base from J, with 12 bases in between. CDR1 SGHRS and CDR2 YFSETQ come from the germline V gene. CDR3 amino acids: CASTRDTRTDTQYF. The CDR3, as DNA: TGCGCCAGCACGCGGGACACCCGCACAGATACGCAGTATTTT.

The chain joins TRBV6-5 to TRBJ1-1; D gene uncertain. The CDR3 loop spans 12 amino acids. The germline V gene encodes CDR1 MNHEY and CDR2 SVGAGI. V was clipped by 6 bases and J by 10 bases, with 15 bases between them. The chain's CDR3 is CASRNRGLGAFF. The CDR3 nucleotides are TGTGCCAGCAGAAATAGAGGTCTCGGAGCTTTCTTT.

The chain couples TRBV10-2 to TRBJ2-5; no reliable D call. The germline V gene encodes CDR1 WSHSY and CDR2 SAAADI. This CDR3 spans 11 amino acids. The V and J ends lost 4 bases and 5 bases respectively, with 5 bases between them. The CDR3: CASSGAETQYF. As DNA, the CDR3 is TGCGCCAGCAGTGGGGCGGAGACCCAGTACTTC.

The genes are TRBV5-1 and TRBJ2-7; 11 bases match TRBD1. Germline V gives CDR1 SGHRS, CDR2 YFSETQ. The V and J ends lost 3 bases and 7 bases, in that order; junction bases with no gene match: 6. The CDR3 totals 14 residues. This chain's CDR3 is CASSYGTGGSEQYF. CDR3 bases: TGCGCCAGCAGCTACGGGACAGGGGGGTCGGAGCAGTACTTC.

V usage is TRBV5-6 and J usage is TRBJ2-2; 7 bases agree with TRBD1. CDR3 size: 16 residues. Germline V gene data show CDR1 as SGHDT and CDR2 as YYEEEE. The V and J ends lost 0 bases and 3 bases, in that order; junction bases with no gene match: 5. The CDR3 DNA reads TGTGCCAGCAGCTTGGTAAGGGGGCCGGACACCGGGGAGCTGTTTTTT. Amino acids: CASSLVRGPDTGELFF. Based on the CDR3 plus reference TRBV5-6 and TRBJ2-2, the full variable domain is DAGVTQSPTHLIKTRGQQVTLRCSPKSGHDTVSWYQQALGQGPQFIFQYYEEEERQRGNFPDRFSGHQFPNYSSELNVNALLLGDSALYLCASSLVRGPDTGELFFGEGSRLTVL.

There are a few counts of this clone. V gene TRBV6-6 combines with J gene TRBJ1-2, with 7 positions matching TRBD1. CDR3 length equals 15 residues. Trimming at V came to 2 bases and at J to 7 bases, leaving 10 bases not matched to a gene. The germline CDR1 and CDR2 sequences are MNHNY and SVGAGI (reference sequence). The CDR3 region is CASSYHTAGGSGYTF. Here the CDR3 DNA reads TGTGCCAGCAGTTACCATACAGCAGGGGGAAGTGGCTACACCTTC.

The rearrangement links TRBV11-2 to TRBJ2-3; 7 bases fit TRBD1. J was trimmed by 3 bases and V by 5 bases; bases with no gene match: 5. Looked up from germline, CDR1 is SGHAT and CDR2 is FQNNGV. The CDR3 sequence is 14 residues long. In nucleotides, the CDR3 is TGTGCCAGCAGCAAAACAGGGGATACAGATACGCAGTATTTT. It codes for CASSKTGDTDTQYF.

The J gene is TRBJ1-4, the V gene TRBV7-9; possible D gene TRBD1, 6 bases. This CDR3 has 12 amino acids. CDR1 and CDR2 (germline): SEHNR, FQNEAQ (reference sequence). The ends were cut back, 5 bases at V and 8 bases at J, with 9 bases in the middle. The CDR3 DNA sequence: TGTGCCAGCAGCAAAGGGGGAGAAAAACTGTTTTTT. Its protein is CASSKGGEKLFF.

V usage is TRBV29-1 and J usage is TRBJ2-7; D may correspond to TRBD1 or TRBD2 (5 bases each). The germline CDR1 and CDR2 sequences are SQVTM and ANQGSEA. V was cut by 5 bases and J by 7 bases, with 15 bases left in between. There are 12 residues in the CDR3. The CDR3 reads CSVRPARGEQYF. The CDR3 DNA is TGCAGCGTTCGACCCGCGAGGGGAGAGCAGTACTTC.

V usage is TRBV10-3 and J usage is TRBJ1-5; 11 bases fit TRBD1. Unmatched junction bases numbered 5, after V lost 0 bases and J lost 7 bases. The CDR3 covers 16 residues. CDR1 is ENHRY, CDR2 SYGVKD, per germline. CDR3 sequence: CAISESGGQGGQPQHF. The CDR3 DNA reads TGTGCCATCAGTGAGTCAGGGGGACAGGGGGGACAGCCCCAGCATTTT.

The chain carries TRBV13 and TRBJ1-5; D is unresolved. Germline loops: CDR1 PRHDT, CDR2 FYEKMQ (reference sequence). V lost 5 bases, J lost 9 bases, and 14 bases lay in between. CDR3 length equals 13 residues. The CDR3 region is CASSRLRAGPQHF. CDR3 in DNA: TGTGCCAGCAGCAGACTCCGGGCGGGGCCCCAGCATTTT.

The CDR3 is CASSLGPGLNTEAFF. The CDR3 nucleotides are TGTGCCAGCAGCTTAGGACCGGGGTTGAACACTGAAGCTTTCTTT. The V call is TRBV11-2, the J call TRBJ1-1; D is unclear. Between the trimmed V and J ends, which lost 1 base and 0 bases, there was a span of 9 bases. The germline CDR1 and CDR2 sequences are SGHAT and FQNNGV. This CDR3 comprises 15 residues.

The J gene is TRBJ2-2, the V gene TRBV7-9; D is ambiguous. The CDR3 has 12 amino acids. The V and J ends lost 6 bases and 0 bases respectively, with 2 bases between them. Germline V CDR1 and CDR2: SEHNR, FQNEAQ (reference sequence). The CDR3 DNA sequence: TGTGCCAGCAGACCGAACACCGGGGAGCTGTTTTTT. As protein: CASRPNTGELFF.

For this clone: The sample contains more than one DNA sequence encoding this CDR3. The chain joins TRBV19 to TRBJ1-1; no definite D call. Looked up from germline, CDR1 is LNHDA and CDR2 is SQIVND (reference sequence). The CDR3 extends over 14 amino acids. V lost 3 bases, J lost 1 base, and 9 bases lay in between. Here the CDR3 DNA reads TGTGCCAGTAGTATCGACCTGGAGAACACTGAAGCTTTCTTT. Amino acid sequence: CASSIDLENTEAFF.

The J gene is TRBJ2-1, the V gene TRBV10-3; no reliable D call. Germline V gene sequence: CDR1 ENHRY, CDR2 SYGVKD. V lost 3 bases to trimming and J lost 0 bases, with 15 bases between them. The CDR3 has 17 amino acids. The CDR3 nucleotides are TGTGCCATCAGTGACCCCCCGATGGTCAGCTCCTACAATGAGCAGTTCTTC. It encodes CAISDPPMVSSYNEQFF.

The CDR3 loop reads CSVGPGYYAGELFF. The CDR3 DNA is TGCAGCGTGGGTCCGGGGTATTACGCCGGGGAGCTGTTTTTT. The gene calls are TRBV29-1 and TRBJ2-2; possible D gene TRBD2, 5 bases. CDR3 length equals 14 residues. In germline, CDR1 is SQVTM, CDR2 ANQGSEA. Deletions cut 6 bases from V and 6 bases from J, with 17 bases between.

The chain recombines TRBV7-3 with TRBJ1-2; D unresolved. Looked up from germline, CDR1 is SGHTA and CDR2 is FQGTGA. V was pared by 2 bases and J by 0 bases, with 10 bases between. The CDR3 has 15 amino acids. The CDR3 bases are TGTGCCAGCAGCTTATACGGCGGAACTAACTATGGCTACACCTTC. Translation: CASSLYGGTNYGYTF.

The chain recombines TRBV30 with TRBJ2-3, with no clear D. Trimming stripped 1 base from V and 4 bases from J, with 6 bases between. The CDR3 totals 12 residues. CDR1 and CDR2 from the germline V gene are GTSNPN and SVGIG (reference sequence). The CDR3 reads CAWSAKPDTQYF. CDR3 bases: TGTGCCTGGAGTGCGAAGCCAGATACGCAGTATTTT.